Below, 6 T cell receptor beta chains from the same sample are listed, as sequenced in a study of cytomegalovirus exposure and HLA in healthy donors. PCR amplification relied on 60 Vbeta primers (plus 13 Jbeta primers). Assay used: immunoSEQ multiplex PCR; TCRdb lists only in-frame clones, some missing. In the table there are 130,000 or so clones, about 62% of which are singletons. Sequencing was performed on PBMCs. Receptor source: a middle-aged woman in good health and CMV-seropositive.

The chain couples TRBV5-7 to TRBJ2-1; TRBD1 aligns across 10 bases. TRBV5-7 is labeled an ORF, and its function is uncertain. The CDR3 sequence is 15 residues long. With 7 bases clipped from V and 7 bases from J, the junction kept 11 bases outside the gene matches. This CDR3 reads CASPRPGQGVNEQFF. In DNA, the CDR3 is TGTGCCAGCCCTAGGCCTGGACAGGGGGTGAATGAGCAGTTCTTC.

The chain has TRBV30 and TRBJ1-5, with D maybe TRBD1 (6 bases). Germline V gene data show CDR1 as GTSNPN and CDR2 as SVGIG (reference sequence). The V end lost 5 bases, the J end lost 4 bases, and 12 bases lay between the germline ends. This CDR3 region has 13 residues. The DNA of the CDR3 is TGTGCCTGGCGGACAGCTAGAAATCAGCCCCAGCATTTT. Translating it yields CAWRTARNQPQHF.

The rearrangement uses TRBV6-5 and TRBJ1-1; the match to TRBD1 covers 7 bases. Trimming removed 4 bases from V and 3 bases from J; junction bases left unmatched: 2. CDR1 MNHEY and CDR2 SVGAGI come from the germline V gene. CDR3 length: 13 residues. The CDR3 region has the DNA TGTGCCAGCAGTTGGACAGGACACACTGAAGCTTTCTTT. Its protein product is CASSWTGHTEAFF.

This chain uses TRBV6-5 with TRBJ1-1, with D possibly TRBD1 on 6 matching bases. Trimming removed 5 bases at V and 1 base at J, with 14 bases between. The germline CDR1 and CDR2 sequences are MNHEY and SVGAGI. This CDR3 has 15 amino acids. The CDR3 DNA is TGTGCCAGCAGTCCACCGGGACACCAGAACACTGAAGCTTTCTTT. This gives the protein CASSPPGHQNTEAFF.

The rearrangement links TRBV5-1 to TRBJ2-5; the match to TRBD1 covers 9 bases. J gave up 2 bases and V 9 bases, and 8 bases lay outside the gene matches. The CDR3 sequence is 14 residues long. From germline, CDR1 is SGHRS and CDR2 YFSETQ. In DNA, the CDR3 is TGCGCCACCTCGGGACAGGGAGGGCAAGAGACCCAGTACTTC. Residues: CATSGQGGQETQYF.

J is TRBJ1-6 and V is TRBV27; D not resolved. This CDR3 spans 13 amino acids. V dropped 1 base and J dropped 11 bases, with 9 bases sitting between them. The V gene's germline CDR1 is MNHEY and CDR2 SMNVEV (reference sequence). Here the CDR3 DNA reads TGTGCCAGCAGTTTATTCTCAGGAACACCCCTCCACTTT. This codes for CASSLFSGTPLHF.